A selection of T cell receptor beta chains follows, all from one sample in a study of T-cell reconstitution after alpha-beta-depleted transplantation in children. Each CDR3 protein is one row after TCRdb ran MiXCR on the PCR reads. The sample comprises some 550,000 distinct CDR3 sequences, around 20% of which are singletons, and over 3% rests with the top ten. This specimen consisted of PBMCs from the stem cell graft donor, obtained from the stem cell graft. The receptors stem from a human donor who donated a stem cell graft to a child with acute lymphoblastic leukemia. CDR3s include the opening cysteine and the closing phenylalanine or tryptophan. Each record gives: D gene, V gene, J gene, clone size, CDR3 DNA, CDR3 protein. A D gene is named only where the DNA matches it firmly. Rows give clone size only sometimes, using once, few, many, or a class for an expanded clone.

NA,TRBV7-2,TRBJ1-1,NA,TGTGCCAGCAGCTTAGTTAATGGCGCTGAAGCTTTCTTT,CASSLVNGAEAFF
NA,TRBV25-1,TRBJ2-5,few,TGTGCCAGCAGTGCAGGGCTGAAGGAGACCCAGTACTTC,CASSAGLKETQYF
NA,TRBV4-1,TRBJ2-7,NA,TGCGCCAGCAGCCAAGATCCCCGGGATTCCTACGAGCAGTACTTC,CASSQDPRDSYEQYF
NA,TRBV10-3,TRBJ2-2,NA,TGTGCCATCAGTGATCCCGGGACCCACACCGGGGAGCTGTTTTTT,CAISDPGTHTGELFF
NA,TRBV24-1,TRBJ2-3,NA,TGTGCCACAGGACATAGCACAGATACGCAGTATTTT,CATGHSTDTQYF
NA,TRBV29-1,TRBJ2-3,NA,TGCAGCGTTGACGGGTCAGAGGCCACTACCGTGGATACGCAGTATTTT,CSVDGSEATTVDTQYF
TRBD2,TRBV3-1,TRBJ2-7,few,TGTGCCAGCAGCCAAGAAGTCCCCGGGACTAGCGAGCAGTACTTC,CASSQEVPGTSEQYF
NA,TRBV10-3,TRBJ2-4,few,TGTGCCATCAGTCGCGGGTCCAAAAACATTCAGTACTTC,CAISRGSKNIQYF
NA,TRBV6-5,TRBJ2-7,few,TGTGCCAGCAGTTACTGGGCAGGGGATGGGAACGAGCAGTACTTC,CASSYWAGDGNEQYF
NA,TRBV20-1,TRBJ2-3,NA,TGCAGTGGTACATCGTGGGAGGAGACCTCTAGCACAGATACGCAGTATTTT,CSGTSWEETSSTDTQYF
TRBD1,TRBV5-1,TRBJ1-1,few,TGCGCCAGCAGCCTGACAGGGAGGAACACTGAAGCTTTCTTT,CASSLTGRNTEAFF
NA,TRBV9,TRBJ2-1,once,TGTGCCAGCAGCGCGTTCCGGGACTTCAATGAGCAGTTCTTC,CASSAFRDFNEQFF
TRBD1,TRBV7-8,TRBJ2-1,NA,TGTGCCAGCAGCTTAGGGGACAGGGTCTACAATGAGCAGTTCTTC,CASSLGDRVYNEQFF
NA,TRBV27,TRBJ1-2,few,TGTGCCAGCAGTTGGGGCGGGTACGGCTACACCTTC,CASSWGGYGYTF
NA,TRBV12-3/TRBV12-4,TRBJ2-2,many,TGTGCCAGCAGTTTAGCGAACACCGGGGAGCTGTTTTTT,CASSLANTGELFF
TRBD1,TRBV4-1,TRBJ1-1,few,TGCGCCAGCAGCCAAGACAGGGGGCTCGGTGAAGCTTTCTTT,CASSQDRGLGEAFF
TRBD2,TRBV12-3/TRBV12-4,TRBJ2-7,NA,TGTGCCAGCAGTTTAAGACTAGCGGGAGTTATCGAGCAGTACTTC,CASSLRLAGVIEQYF
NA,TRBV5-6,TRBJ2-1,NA,TGTGCCAGCAGCCGGTGGCTCAATGAGCAGTTCTTC,CASSRWLNEQFF